This entry concerns a single T cell receptor (beta chain). The data stem from a study of technical replicates of blood from several donors. Here immunoSEQ multiplex PCR was the method, and the copy in TCRdb shows in-frame clones only, minus some. The profile covers around 70,000 clones, with 94% appearing a single time and about 0.38% taken by the ten largest. Trimming at V came to 1 base and at J to 3 bases, leaving 6 bases not matched to a gene. Germline V lookup: CDR1 LGHNA, CDR2 YNFKEQ. The CDR3 totals 15 residues. V and J are TRBV4-2 and TRBJ2-7, with 7 nucleotides matching TRBD2. The specimen sequenced was T cells isolated from PBMCs. This clonotype was sampled from a human donor in good health. The CDR3 region is CASSQGVGTIYEQYF. The CDR3 bases are TGTGCCAGCAGCCAAGGGGTCGGGACTATCTACGAGCAGTACTTC.